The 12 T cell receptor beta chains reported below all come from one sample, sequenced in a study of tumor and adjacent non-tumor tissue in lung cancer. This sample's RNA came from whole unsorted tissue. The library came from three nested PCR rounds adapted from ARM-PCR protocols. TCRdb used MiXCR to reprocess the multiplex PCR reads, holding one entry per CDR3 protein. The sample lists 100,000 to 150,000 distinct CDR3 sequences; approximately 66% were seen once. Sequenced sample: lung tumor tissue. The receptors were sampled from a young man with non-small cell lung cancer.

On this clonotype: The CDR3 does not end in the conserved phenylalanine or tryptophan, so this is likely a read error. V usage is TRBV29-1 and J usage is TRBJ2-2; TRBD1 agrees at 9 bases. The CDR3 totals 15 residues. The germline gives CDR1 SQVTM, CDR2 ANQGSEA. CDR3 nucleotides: TGCAGCGTTGACCCGGGACAGGGATTTGCCGGGGGGCTGTTTTAT. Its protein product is CSVDPGQGFAGGLFY.

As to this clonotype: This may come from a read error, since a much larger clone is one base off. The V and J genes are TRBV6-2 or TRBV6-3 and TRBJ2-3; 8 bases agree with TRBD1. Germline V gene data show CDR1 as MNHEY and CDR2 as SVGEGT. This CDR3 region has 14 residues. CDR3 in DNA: TGTGCCAGCAGTTACGACGCAGGGGGCTCTACGCGGTATTTT. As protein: CASSYDAGGSTRYF.

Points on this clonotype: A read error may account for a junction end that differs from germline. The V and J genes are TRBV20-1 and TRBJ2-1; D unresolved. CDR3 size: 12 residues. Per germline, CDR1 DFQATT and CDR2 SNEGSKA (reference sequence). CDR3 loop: CRARDPRSEQFF. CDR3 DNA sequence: TGCAGAGCTAGAGACCCCAGGAGTGAGCAGTTCTTC.

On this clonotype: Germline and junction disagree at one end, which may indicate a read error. CDR3 nucleotide sequence: TGTGCCAGTAGCTTAGCGGCTGGGTACGAGCAGTGCTTC. Translation gives CASSLAAGYEQCF. The chain couples TRBV11-2 to TRBJ2-7; weak D call: TRBD2 (6 bases). The CDR3 loop spans 13 amino acids. Germline V gives CDR1 SGHAT, CDR2 FQNNGV.

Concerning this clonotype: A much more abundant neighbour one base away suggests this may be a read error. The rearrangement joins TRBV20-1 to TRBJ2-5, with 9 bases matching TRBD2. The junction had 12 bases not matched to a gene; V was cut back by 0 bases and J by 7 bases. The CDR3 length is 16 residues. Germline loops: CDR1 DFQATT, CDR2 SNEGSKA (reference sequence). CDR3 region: CSAREAWASGEGTQYF. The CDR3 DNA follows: TGCAGTGCTAGAGAGGCTTGGGCTAGCGGGGAAGGGACCCAGTACTTC.

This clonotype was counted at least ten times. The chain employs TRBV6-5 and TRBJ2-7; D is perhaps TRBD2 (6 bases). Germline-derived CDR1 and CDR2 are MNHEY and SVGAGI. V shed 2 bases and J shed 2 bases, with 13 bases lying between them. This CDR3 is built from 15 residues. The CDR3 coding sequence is TGTGCCAGCAGTTACGGAGGGGAGTTCCCCTACGAGCAGTACTTC. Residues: CASSYGGEFPYEQYF.

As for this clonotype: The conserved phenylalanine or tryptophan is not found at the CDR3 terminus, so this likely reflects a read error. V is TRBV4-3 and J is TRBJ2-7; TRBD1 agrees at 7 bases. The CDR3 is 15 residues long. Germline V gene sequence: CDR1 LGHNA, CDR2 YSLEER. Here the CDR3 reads CASSQGTAYTYEQYI. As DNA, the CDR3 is TGCGCCAGCAGTCAAGGGACAGCGTACACCTACGAGCAGTACATC.

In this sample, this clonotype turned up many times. DNA of the CDR3: TGTGCCAGCAGCTGGACAGGGAATGAGCAGTTCTTC. Translating it yields CASSWTGNEQFF. The V and J genes are TRBV5-6 and TRBJ2-1, with 8 bases aligning to TRBD1. Germline V gene data show CDR1 as SGHDT and CDR2 as YYEEEE. After removal of 3 bases from V and 7 bases from J, the junction contained 0 bases not matched to a gene. There are 12 residues in the CDR3.

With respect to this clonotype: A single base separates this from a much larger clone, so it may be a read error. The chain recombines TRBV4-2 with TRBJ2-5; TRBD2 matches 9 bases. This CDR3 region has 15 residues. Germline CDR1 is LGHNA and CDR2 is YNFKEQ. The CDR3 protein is CASSQASGVQEAQYF. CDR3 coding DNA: TGTGCCAGCAGCCAAGCTAGCGGGGTCCAAGAGGCCCAGTACTTC.

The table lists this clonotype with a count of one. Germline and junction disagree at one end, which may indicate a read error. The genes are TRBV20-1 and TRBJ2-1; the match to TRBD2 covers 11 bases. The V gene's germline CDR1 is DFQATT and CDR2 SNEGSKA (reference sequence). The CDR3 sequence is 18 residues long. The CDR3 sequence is CNARHTSGGRSSYNEHFF. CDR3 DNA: TGCAATGCCAGACATACTAGCGGGGGCCGTAGCTCCTACAATGAGCACTTCTTC.

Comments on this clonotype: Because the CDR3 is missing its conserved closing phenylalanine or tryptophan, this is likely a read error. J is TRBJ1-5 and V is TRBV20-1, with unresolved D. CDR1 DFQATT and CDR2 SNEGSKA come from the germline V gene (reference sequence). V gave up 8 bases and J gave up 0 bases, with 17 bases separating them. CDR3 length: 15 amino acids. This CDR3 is CSTLALSTSNQPQHY. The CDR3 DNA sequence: TGCAGTACCCTGGCCTTGAGCACTAGCAATCAGCCCCAGCATTAT.

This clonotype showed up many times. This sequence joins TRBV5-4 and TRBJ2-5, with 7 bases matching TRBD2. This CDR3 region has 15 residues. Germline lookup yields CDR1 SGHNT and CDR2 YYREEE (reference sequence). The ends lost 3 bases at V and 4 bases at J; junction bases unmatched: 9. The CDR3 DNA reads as TGTGCCAGCAGCTCCCGACTAGCCGGGGGAGAGACCCAGTACTTC. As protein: CASSSRLAGGETQYF.